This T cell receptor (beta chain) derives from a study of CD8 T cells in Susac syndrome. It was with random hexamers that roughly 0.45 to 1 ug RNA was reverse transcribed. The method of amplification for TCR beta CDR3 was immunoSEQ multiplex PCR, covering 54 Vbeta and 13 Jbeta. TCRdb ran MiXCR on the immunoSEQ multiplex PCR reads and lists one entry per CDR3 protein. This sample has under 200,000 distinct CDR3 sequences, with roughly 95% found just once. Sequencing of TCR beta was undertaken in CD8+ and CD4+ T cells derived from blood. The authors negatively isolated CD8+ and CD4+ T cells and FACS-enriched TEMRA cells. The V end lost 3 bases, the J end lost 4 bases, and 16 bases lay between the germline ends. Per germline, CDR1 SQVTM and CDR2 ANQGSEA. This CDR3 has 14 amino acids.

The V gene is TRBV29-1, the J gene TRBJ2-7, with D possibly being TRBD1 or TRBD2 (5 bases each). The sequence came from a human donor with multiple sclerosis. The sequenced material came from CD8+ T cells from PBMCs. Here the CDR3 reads CSVELAGFGYEQYF. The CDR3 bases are TGCAGCGTTGAGCTAGCAGGGTTTGGGTACGAGCAGTACTTC.